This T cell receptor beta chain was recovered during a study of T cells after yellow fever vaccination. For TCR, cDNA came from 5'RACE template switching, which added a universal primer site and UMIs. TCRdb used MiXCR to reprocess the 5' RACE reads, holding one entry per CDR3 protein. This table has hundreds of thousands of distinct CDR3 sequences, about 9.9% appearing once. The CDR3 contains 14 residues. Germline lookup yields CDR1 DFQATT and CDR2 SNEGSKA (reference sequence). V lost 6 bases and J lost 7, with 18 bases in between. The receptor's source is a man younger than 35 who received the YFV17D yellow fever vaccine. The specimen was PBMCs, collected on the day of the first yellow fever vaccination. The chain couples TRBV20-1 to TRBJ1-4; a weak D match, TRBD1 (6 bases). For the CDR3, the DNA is TGCAGTGCCAACGAGCCTAGGGGGGGTGAAAAACTGTTTTTT. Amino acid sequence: CSANEPRGGEKLFF.